Each of the 9 T cell receptor beta chains below was sequenced from the same sample in a study of T cell responses to AZD1222 COVID-19 vaccine. Profiling relied on immunoSEQ multiplex PCR, and the TCRdb table lists in-frame clones only, not all of them. Among around 110,000 clones listed, roughly 84% were seen once. Sequenced here: peripheral blood, sampled on day 0 of AZD1222 vaccination. The receptors stem from an adult in good health.

The genes are TRBV21-1 and TRBJ2-1; the D segment call TRBD2 is taken from the table without a DNA check. TRBV21-1 has pseudogene status. CDR3 size: 18 residues. The CDR3 sequence: CASSKGGGLGNRYNEQFF. CDR3 in DNA: TGTGCCAGCAGCAAAGGGGGAGGGTTGGGTAATCGATACAATGAGCAGTTCTTC.

V gene TRBV19 combines with J gene TRBJ1-5; D may be TRBD1 (5 bases). V lost 5 bases and J 1 base, leaving 15 bases between the germline ends. CDR1 is LNHDA, CDR2 SQIVND, per germline (reference sequence). The CDR3 length is 16 residues. The CDR3, as DNA: TGTGCCAGTAGTCCCGGGGCGGAGTCGAGCAATCAGCCCCAGCATTTT. It translates to CASSPGAESSNQPQHF.

The V and J genes are TRBV28 and TRBJ1-2; a weak D match, TRBD1 (6 bases). The CDR3 is 19 amino acids. CDR1 is MDHEN, CDR2 SYDVKM, per germline. Trimming left V 1 base short and J 8 bases short, with 29 bases between. CDR3 residues: CASSLSTGWRAPSNTGYTF. The CDR3 nucleotides are TGTGCCAGCAGTTTATCCACAGGGTGGCGGGCCCCTTCTAATACGGGCTACACCTTC.

The chain employs TRBV9 and TRBJ1-1, with TRBD1 as a possible D gene (5 bases). The CDR3 runs to 14 residues. Germline CDR1 SGDLS, CDR2 YYNGEE. The V gene lost 3 bases and the J gene lost 0 bases, with 9 bases spanning the gap. In nucleotides, the CDR3 is TGTGCCAGCAGCGGCGACAGCATGAACACTGAAGCTTTCTTT. This gives the protein CASSGDSMNTEAFF.

The CDR3 nucleotides read TGCGCCAGCAGCCCGGACAGGGTCAATGAGCAGTTCTTC. It codes for CASSPDRVNEQFF. This chain joins TRBV5-1 and TRBJ2-1; TRBD1 matches 8 bases. This CDR3 comprises 13 residues. The V gene end was trimmed by 4 bases and the J gene end by 6 bases; junction bases not matched to a gene: 3. Per germline, CDR1 SGHRS and CDR2 YFSETQ.

This sequence joins TRBV4-2 and TRBJ2-3; TRBD2 matches 8 bases. Looked up from germline, CDR1 is LGHNA and CDR2 is YNFKEQ. This CDR3 has 14 amino acids. The ends lost 3 bases at V and 6 bases at J; junction bases unmatched: 5. The CDR3 sequence is CASSHGLASDTQYF. CDR3 in DNA: TGTGCCAGCAGCCACGGACTAGCCTCCGATACGCAGTATTTT.

The genes are TRBV25-1 and TRBJ1-5; D might be TRBD1 (5 bases). CDR3 size: 17 residues. The V and J ends lost 8 bases and 2 bases respectively, with 22 bases between them. Germline V gene data show CDR1 as MGHDK and CDR2 as SYGVNS. CDR3 in amino acids: CASVPRGSGTRNQPQHF. As DNA, the CDR3 is TGTGCCAGCGTGCCACGAGGTTCCGGGACGCGCAATCAGCCCCAGCATTTT.

This clone is a singleton in its sample. The genes are TRBV14 and TRBJ1-4; 7 bases match TRBD1. The CDR3 length is 13 residues. The germline CDR1 and CDR2 sequences are SGHDN and FVKESK. Trimming took 8 bases from V and 7 from J; bases not matched to a gene: 7. CDR3 residues: CASSGQESEKLFF. CDR3 DNA: TGTGCCAGCTCTGGACAGGAGAGTGAAAAACTGTTTTTT.

The rearrangement uses TRBV27 and TRBJ1-5, with D perhaps matching TRBD1 (5 bases). The V end lost 6 bases, the J end lost 1 base, and 16 bases lay between the germline ends. Per the germline V gene, CDR1 is MNHEY and CDR2 is SMNVEV (reference sequence). The length of the CDR3 is 16 residues. The chain's CDR3 is CASRLWGGISNQPQHF. CDR3 DNA sequence: TGTGCCAGCAGGCTGTGGGGGGGAATCAGCAATCAGCCCCAGCATTTT.